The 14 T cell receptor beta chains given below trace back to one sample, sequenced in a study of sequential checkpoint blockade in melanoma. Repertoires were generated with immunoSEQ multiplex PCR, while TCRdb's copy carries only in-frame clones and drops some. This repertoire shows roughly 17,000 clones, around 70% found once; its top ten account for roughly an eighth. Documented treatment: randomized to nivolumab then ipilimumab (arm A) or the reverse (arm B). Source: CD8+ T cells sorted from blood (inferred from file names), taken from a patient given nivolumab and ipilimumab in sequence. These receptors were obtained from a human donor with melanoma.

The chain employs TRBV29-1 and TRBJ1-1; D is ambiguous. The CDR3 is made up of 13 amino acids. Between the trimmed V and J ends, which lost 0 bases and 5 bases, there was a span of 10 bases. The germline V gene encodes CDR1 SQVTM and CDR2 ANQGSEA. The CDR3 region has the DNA TGCAGCGTTGAAGAGATGGAGAGGACTGAAGCTTTCTTT. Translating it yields CSVEEMERTEAFF.

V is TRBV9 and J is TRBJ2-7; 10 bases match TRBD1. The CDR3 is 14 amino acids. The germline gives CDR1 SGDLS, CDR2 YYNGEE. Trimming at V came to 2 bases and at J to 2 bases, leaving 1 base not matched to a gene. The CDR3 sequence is CASSVGQGAYEQYF. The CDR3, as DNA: TGTGCCAGCAGCGTTGGACAGGGGGCCTACGAGCAGTACTTC.

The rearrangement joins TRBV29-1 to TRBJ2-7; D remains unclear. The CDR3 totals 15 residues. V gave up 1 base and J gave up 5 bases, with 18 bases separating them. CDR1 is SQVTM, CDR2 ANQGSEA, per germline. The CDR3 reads CSVEARSDGGHEQYF. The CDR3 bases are TGCAGCGTTGAAGCACGGTCGGATGGCGGCCACGAGCAGTACTTC.

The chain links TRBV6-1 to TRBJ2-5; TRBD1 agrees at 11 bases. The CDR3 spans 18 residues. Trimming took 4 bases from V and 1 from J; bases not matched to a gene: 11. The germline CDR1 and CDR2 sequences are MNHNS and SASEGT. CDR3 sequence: CASSAGLRDRGAQETQYF. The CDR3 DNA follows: TGTGCCAGCAGTGCCGGCCTCCGGGACAGGGGGGCCCAAGAGACCCAGTACTTC.

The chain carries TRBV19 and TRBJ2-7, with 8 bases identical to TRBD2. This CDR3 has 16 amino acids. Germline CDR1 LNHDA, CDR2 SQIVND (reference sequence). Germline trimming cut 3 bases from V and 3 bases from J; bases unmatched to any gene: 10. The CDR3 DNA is TGTGCCAGTAGTATTCCGCCCGGACTAGCAGACTACGAGCAGTACTTC. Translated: CASSIPPGLADYEQYF.

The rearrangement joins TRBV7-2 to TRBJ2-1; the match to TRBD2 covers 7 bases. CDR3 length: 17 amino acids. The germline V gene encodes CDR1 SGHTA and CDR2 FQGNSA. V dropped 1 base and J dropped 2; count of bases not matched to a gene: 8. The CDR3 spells CASSLVGLRGAYNEQFF. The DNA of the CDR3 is TGTGCCAGCAGCTTAGTAGGGTTACGGGGGGCCTACAATGAGCAGTTCTTC.

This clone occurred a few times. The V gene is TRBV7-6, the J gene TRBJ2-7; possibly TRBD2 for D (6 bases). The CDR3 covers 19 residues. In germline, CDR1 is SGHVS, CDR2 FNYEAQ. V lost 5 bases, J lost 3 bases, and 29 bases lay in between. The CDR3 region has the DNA TGTGCCAGCAGCCTCCTCGGGGTAGCGGAGGTAGTGGGAAACTACGAGCAGTACTTC. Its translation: CASSLLGVAEVVGNYEQYF.

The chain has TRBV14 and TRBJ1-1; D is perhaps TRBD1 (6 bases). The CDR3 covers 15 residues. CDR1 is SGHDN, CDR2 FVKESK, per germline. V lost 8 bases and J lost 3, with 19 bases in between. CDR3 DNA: TGTGCCAGCGCAATAACCAGGACAGCTCACACTGAAGCTTTCTTT. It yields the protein CASAITRTAHTEAFF.

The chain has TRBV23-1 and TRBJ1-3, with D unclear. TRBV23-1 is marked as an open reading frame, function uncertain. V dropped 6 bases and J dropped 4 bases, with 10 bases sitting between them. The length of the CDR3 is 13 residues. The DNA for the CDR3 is TGCGCCAGCAGCCATCCCCCAGGAAACACCATATATTTT. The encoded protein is CASSHPPGNTIYF.

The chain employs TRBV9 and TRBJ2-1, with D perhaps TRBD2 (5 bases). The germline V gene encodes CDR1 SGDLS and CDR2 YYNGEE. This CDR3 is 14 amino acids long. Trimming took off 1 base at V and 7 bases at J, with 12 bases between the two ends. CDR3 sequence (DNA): TGTGCCAGCAGCGTATTAAGTCTAGCAAATGAGCAGTTCTTC. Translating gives CASSVLSLANEQFF.

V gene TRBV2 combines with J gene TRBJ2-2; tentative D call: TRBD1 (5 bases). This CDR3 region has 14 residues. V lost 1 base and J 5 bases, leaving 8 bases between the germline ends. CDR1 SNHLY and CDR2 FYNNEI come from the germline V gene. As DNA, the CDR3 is TGTGCCAGCAGTGAAGGGGGCCTAACCGGGGAGCTGTTTTTT. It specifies CASSEGGLTGELFF. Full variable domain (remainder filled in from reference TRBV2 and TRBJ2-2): EPEVTQTPSHQVTQMGQEVILRCVPISNHLYFYWYRQILGQKVEFLVSFYNNEISEKSEIFDDQFSVERPDGSNFTLKIRSTKLEDSAMYFCASSEGGLTGELFFGEGSRLTVL.

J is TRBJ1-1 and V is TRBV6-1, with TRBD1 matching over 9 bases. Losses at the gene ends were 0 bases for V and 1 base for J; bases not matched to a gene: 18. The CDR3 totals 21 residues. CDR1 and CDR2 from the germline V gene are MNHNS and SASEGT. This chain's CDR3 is CASSEAVYGWNRGLQNTEAFF. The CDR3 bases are TGTGCCAGCAGTGAAGCGGTATACGGTTGGAACAGGGGGCTCCAGAACACTGAAGCTTTCTTT.

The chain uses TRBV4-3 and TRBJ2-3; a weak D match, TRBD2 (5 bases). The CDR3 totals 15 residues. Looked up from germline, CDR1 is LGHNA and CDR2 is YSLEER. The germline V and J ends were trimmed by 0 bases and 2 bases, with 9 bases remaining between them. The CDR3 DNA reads TGCGCCAGCAGCCAAGAGGACTTTTCCACAGATACGCAGTATTTT. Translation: CASSQEDFSTDTQYF.

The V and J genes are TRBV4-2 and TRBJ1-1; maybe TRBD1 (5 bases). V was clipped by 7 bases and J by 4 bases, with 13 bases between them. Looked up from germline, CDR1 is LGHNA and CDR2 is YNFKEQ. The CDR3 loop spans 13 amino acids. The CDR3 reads CASIGRALTEAFF. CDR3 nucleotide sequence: TGTGCCAGCATCGGCAGGGCTCTCACTGAAGCTTTCTTT.